This T cell receptor beta chain comes out of a study of tumor-infiltrating lymphocytes in primary liver carcinoma. Whole-study context: Patients had primary liver carcinoma treated by surgical resection. Subjects consisted of male and female patients aged 30 to 69 years. Study-level results: Relative to tumor region pairs, the tumor-adjacent and tumor-blood pairs showed overlap that was lower. Tumor top-250-clone fractions significantly exceeded those of blood (p = 0.039).

V was cut by 7 bases and J by 0 bases, with 11 bases left in between. The CDR3 consists of 13 residues. Germline lookup yields CDR1 SQVTM and CDR2 ANQGSEA. Using a constant-region primer together with ProtoScript II reverse transcriptase, TCR beta cDNA was made from approximately 500 ng of total RNA. Generation of the TCR beta libraries relied on three nested multiplex PCR rounds using slightly modified ARM-PCR. A C-beta reverse primer and TRBV1-TRBV30 forward primers served in each of the first two PCR rounds, at roughly 10 cycles apiece. TCRdb fed the multiplex PCR reads into MiXCR, producing one record per CDR3 protein. Altogether about 180,000 distinct CDR3 sequences are present, about 60% being singletons, with the ten largest covering 65% to 80%. This clonotype occurred a few times. Its antigen is not identified. Germline DNA was also extracted, and blood RNA was taken from unsorted whole blood.

The clonotype was recovered from a man aged 40-55 years with primary liver carcinoma and hepatitis B virus infection. Specimen: peripheral blood. The chain joins TRBV29-1 to TRBJ2-3; D unresolved. The CDR3 loop is CSAPDISTDTQYF. In nucleotides, the CDR3 is TGCAGCGCCCCCGACATTAGCACAGATACGCAGTATTTT.